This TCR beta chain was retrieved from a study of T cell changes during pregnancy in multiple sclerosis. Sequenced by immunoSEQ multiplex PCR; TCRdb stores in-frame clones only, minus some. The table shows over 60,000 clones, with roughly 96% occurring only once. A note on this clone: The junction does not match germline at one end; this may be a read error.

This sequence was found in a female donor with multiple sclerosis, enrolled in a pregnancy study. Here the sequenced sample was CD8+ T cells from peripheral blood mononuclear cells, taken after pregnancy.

The DNA for the CDR3 is TGTGCTAGCAGCTTACTTCCAGGCCAAGAGACCCAGTACTTC. It translates to CASSLLPGQETQYF. The V gene is TRBV7-7, the J gene TRBJ2-5; D is unresolved. CDR3 length equals 14 residues. Germline lookup yields CDR1 SSHAT and CDR2 FNYEAQ (reference sequence).